This T cell receptor (beta chain) was sequenced for a study of T-cell reconstitution after alpha-beta-depleted transplantation in children. Unique molecular identifiers featured in how the TCRbeta library was prepared. TCRdb re-derived calls from the PCR reads in MiXCR, one entry per CDR3 protein. The sample has fewer than 120,000 distinct CDR3 sequences, 10% seen once. This clonotype was counted ten times or more. The CDR3 is 14 residues long. The ends were cut back, 4 bases at V and 6 bases at J, with 17 bases in the middle. Per the germline V gene, CDR1 is SGHRS and CDR2 is YFSETQ. The J gene is TRBJ2-7, the V gene TRBV5-1; D gene ambiguous. The sequence was collected from a human donor who donated a stem cell graft to a child with acute lymphoblastic leukemia. The specimen was PBMCs from the stem cell graft donor, collected from the stem cell graft. CDR3 coding DNA: TGCGCCAGCAGCGGTAGGACCGCGGTGGGCGAGCAGTACTTC. Translating gives CASSGRTAVGEQYF. Full variable domain (outside the CDR3, taken from reference TRBV5-1 and TRBJ2-7): KAGVTQTPRYLIKTRGQQVTLSCSPISGHRSVSWYQQTPGQGLQFLFEYFSETQRNKGNFPGRFSGRQFSNSRSEMNVSTLELGDSALYLCASSGRTAVGEQYFGPGTRLTVT.